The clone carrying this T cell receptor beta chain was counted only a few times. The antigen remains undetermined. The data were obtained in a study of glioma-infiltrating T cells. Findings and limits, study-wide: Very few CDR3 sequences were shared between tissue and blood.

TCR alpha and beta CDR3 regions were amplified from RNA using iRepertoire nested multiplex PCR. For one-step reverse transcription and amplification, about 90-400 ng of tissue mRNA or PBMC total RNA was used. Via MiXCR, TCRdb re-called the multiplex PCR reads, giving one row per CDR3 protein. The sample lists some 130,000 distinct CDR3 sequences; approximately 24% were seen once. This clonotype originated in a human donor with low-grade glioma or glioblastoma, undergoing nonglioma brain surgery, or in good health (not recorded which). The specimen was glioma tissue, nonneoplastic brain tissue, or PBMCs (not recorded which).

This CDR3 reads CASSLDGGTPGLTF. The CDR3 bases are TGTGCCAGCAGCTTAGATGGGGGGACACCCGGCCTGACTTTC. The rearrangement uses TRBV11-2 and TRBJ2-6, with D perhaps TRBD1 or TRBD2 (6 bases each). This CDR3 has 14 amino acids. V lost 0 bases, J lost 15 bases, and 15 bases lay in between. In germline, CDR1 is SGHAT, CDR2 FQNNGV.